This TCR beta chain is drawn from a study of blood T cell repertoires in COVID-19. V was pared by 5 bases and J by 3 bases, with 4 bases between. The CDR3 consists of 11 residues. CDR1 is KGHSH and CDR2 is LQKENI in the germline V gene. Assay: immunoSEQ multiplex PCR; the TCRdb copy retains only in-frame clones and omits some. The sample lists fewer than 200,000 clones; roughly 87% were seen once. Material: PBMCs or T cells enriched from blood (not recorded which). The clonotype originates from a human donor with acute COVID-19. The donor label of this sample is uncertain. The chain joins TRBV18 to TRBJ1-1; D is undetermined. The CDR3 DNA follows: TGTGCCAGCTCAGACTACACTGAAGCTTTCTTT. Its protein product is CASSDYTEAFF.